The present entry profiles one TCR beta chain with its context. Its antigen remains unidentified. The CDR3 goes on 3 residues after the read ends, and that part is filled in from the germline J gene. The entry originates in a study of Tregs in tolerant kidney transplant recipients. Method: immunoSEQ multiplex PCR; TCRdb's copy keeps in-frame clones and lacks some. Here the sample table reports about 11,000 clones. The CDR3 loop spans 15 amino acids. CDR1 is LNHDA and CDR2 is SQIVND in the germline V gene (reference sequence). The ends were cut back, 4 bases at V and 6 bases at J, with 17 bases in the middle. The nonmyeloablative bone marrow transplants came from related graft donors, with transient mixed chimerism. Overall study results and limits: Findings come from small patient numbers and require larger validation.

Sequencing used CD8+ T cells from blood (PBMCs), obtained 24 months after the transplant. The sequence came from a human patient who received a combined kidney and bone marrow transplant. Some of these T cells may belong to the graft donor. The chain carries TRBV19 and TRBJ2-3; tentative D call: TRBD1 (6 bases). The CDR3 reads CASSTAGTPHDTQYF. Incomplete CDR3 DNA: TGTGCCAGTAGTACCGCCGGGACACCACACGATACG.